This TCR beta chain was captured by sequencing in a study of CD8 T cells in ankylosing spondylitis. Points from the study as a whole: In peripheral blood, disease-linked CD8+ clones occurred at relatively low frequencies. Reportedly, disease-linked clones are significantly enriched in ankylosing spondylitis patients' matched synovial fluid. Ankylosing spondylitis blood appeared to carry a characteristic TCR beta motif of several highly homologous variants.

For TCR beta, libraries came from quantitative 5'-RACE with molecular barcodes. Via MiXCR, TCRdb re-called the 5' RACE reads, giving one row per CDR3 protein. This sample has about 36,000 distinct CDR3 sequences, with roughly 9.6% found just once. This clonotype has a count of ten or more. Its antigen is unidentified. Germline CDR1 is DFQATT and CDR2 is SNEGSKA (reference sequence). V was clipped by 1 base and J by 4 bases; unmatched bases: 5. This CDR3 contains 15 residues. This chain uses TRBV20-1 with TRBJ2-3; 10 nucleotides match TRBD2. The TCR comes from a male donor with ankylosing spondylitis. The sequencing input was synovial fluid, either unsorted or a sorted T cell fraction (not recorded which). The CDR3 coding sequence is TGCAGTGCTAGAGGCCCTAGCGGGAGTGCAGATACGCAGTATTTT. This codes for CSARGPSGSADTQYF.